These T cell receptor beta chains were read from a single sample in a study of blood T cell repertoires in COVID-19. Assay used: immunoSEQ multiplex PCR; TCRdb lists only in-frame clones, some missing. The sample lists some 150,000 clones; more than 75% were seen once. Sequencing was carried out using peripheral blood. The receptors come from a man aged 65 to 85 with acute or convalescent COVID-19. The CDR3 runs from the conserved cysteine through the conserved F or W. The order of the fields is CDR3 length, J gene, V gene, CDR3 protein.

len: 10
j_gene: TRBJ2-7
v_gene: TRBV20-1
CDR3aa: CSSGAYEQYF

len: 14
j_gene: TRBJ2-7
v_gene: TRBV28
CDR3aa: CASSPTSGAHKQYF

len: 15
j_gene: TRBJ2-7
v_gene: TRBV21-1
CDR3aa: CASSVPGPLSYEQYF

len: 14
j_gene: TRBJ2-7
v_gene: TRBV5-4
CDR3aa: CASSLGEGGYEQYF

len: 13
j_gene: TRBJ1-1
v_gene: TRBV11-2
CDR3aa: CASSTYRNTEAFF

len: 14
j_gene: TRBJ1-1
v_gene: TRBV2
CDR3aa: CASSVVQTNTEAFF

len: 15
j_gene: TRBJ2-7
v_gene: TRBV28
CDR3aa: CASGRGGTGGYEQYF

len: 12
j_gene: TRBJ1-2
v_gene: TRBV12-5
CDR3aa: CASGQGSDGYTF

len: 14
j_gene: TRBJ2-3
v_gene: TRBV6-5
CDR3aa: CASGSRLAADTQYF

len: 20
j_gene: TRBJ2-1
v_gene: TRBV7-3
CDR3aa: CASSTTVGERGTHGHNEQFF

len: 15
j_gene: TRBJ1-2
v_gene: TRBV3-1/TRBV3-2
CDR3aa: CASSRTASYNYGYTF

len: 11
j_gene: TRBJ1-2
v_gene: TRBV29-1
CDR3aa: CSAPIGGTYTF

len: 14
j_gene: TRBJ1-6
v_gene: TRBV9
CDR3aa: CASSVRQGNSPLHF

len: 16
j_gene: TRBJ2-7
v_gene: TRBV11-2
CDR3aa: CASSTSTEGHPYEQYF

len: 15
j_gene: TRBJ1-1
v_gene: TRBV5-1
CDR3aa: CASKDRGGMNTEAFF

len: 15
j_gene: TRBJ2-7
v_gene: TRBV4-1
CDR3aa: CASSQDRDSSYEQYF

len: 15
j_gene: TRBJ2-3
v_gene: TRBV10-3
CDR3aa: CAISEVVTSTDTQYF

len: 16
j_gene: TRBJ2-5
v_gene: TRBV2
CDR3aa: CASSGNQRGYQETQYF

len: 13
j_gene: TRBJ2-7
v_gene: TRBV18
CDR3aa: CASSPGDSYEQYF

len: 13
j_gene: TRBJ1-4
v_gene: TRBV25-1
CDR3aa: CASGGIANEKLFF

len: 15
j_gene: TRBJ1-1
v_gene: TRBV5-4
CDR3aa: CASSLGGQGPTEAFF

len: 14
j_gene: TRBJ1-2
v_gene: TRBV28
CDR3aa: CASSFRGGNYGYTF

len: 17
j_gene: TRBJ2-3
v_gene: TRBV28
CDR3aa: CASSYRLAGAFTDTQYF

len: 13
j_gene: TRBJ1-6
v_gene: TRBV28
CDR3aa: CASSLQYNSPLHF

len: 13
j_gene: TRBJ2-1
v_gene: TRBV27
CDR3aa: CASSSDRDRAPVF

len: 15
j_gene: TRBJ2-1
v_gene: TRBV7-2
CDR3aa: CASRKSGGALNEQFF

len: 13
j_gene: TRBJ1-3
v_gene: TRBV6-6
CDR3aa: CASSEGQGNTIYF

len: 13
j_gene: TRBJ1-1
v_gene: TRBV7-9
CDR3aa: CASSFTGNTEAFF

len: 14
j_gene: TRBJ2-5
v_gene: TRBV7-9
CDR3aa: CASSLRTAAETQYF

len: 12
j_gene: TRBJ1-1
v_gene: TRBV28
CDR3aa: CASSLAGAEAFF

len: 15
j_gene: TRBJ1-1
v_gene: TRBV5-6
CDR3aa: CASSFLGAISDEAFF

len: 18
j_gene: TRBJ2-3
v_gene: TRBV13
CDR3aa: CASSLGGTSGIGTDTQYF

len: 15
j_gene: TRBJ2-7
v_gene: TRBV6-2/TRBV6-3
CDR3aa: CASSYSDRLTYEQYF

len: 13
j_gene: TRBJ1-2
v_gene: TRBV19
CDR3aa: CASSPTGDYGYTF

len: 17
j_gene: TRBJ2-7
v_gene: TRBV18
CDR3aa: CASSRGTGQDRSYEQYF

len: 13
j_gene: TRBJ1-1
v_gene: TRBV25-1
CDR3aa: CASTATSLTEAFF

len: 15
j_gene: TRBJ1-4
v_gene: TRBV5-5
CDR3aa: CASSLFGTGEEKLFF

len: 16
j_gene: TRBJ2-1
v_gene: TRBV19
CDR3aa: CASTATPTSSYNEQFF

len: 16
j_gene: TRBJ1-5
v_gene: TRBV19
CDR3aa: CASSTLEFYSNQPQHF

len: 15
j_gene: TRBJ1-2
v_gene: TRBV5-1
CDR3aa: CASSWTLSTVGGYTF

len: 16
j_gene: TRBJ1-1
v_gene: TRBV18
CDR3aa: CASSPDVMDRNTEAFF

len: 14
j_gene: TRBJ2-7
v_gene: TRBV6-1
CDR3aa: CASSDRWAVDEQYF

len: 17
j_gene: TRBJ2-1
v_gene: TRBV4-1
CDR3aa: CASSQERSTGSYNEQFF

len: 14
j_gene: TRBJ1-5
v_gene: TRBV6-5
CDR3aa: CASWTVEENQPQHF

len: 13
j_gene: TRBJ2-7
v_gene: TRBV19
CDR3aa: CASARTGAYEQYF

len: 17
j_gene: TRBJ2-3
v_gene: TRBV24-1
CDR3aa: CATSEAPGQEKTDTQYF

len: 15
j_gene: TRBJ1-4
v_gene: TRBV5-6
CDR3aa: CASSQRTGMVEKLFF

len: 16
j_gene: TRBJ1-2
v_gene: TRBV5-1
CDR3aa: CASSLAGDSLNYGYTF

len: 15
j_gene: TRBJ1-3
v_gene: TRBV5-1
CDR3aa: CASREMMSSGNTIYF

len: 14
j_gene: TRBJ2-7
v_gene: TRBV27
CDR3aa: CASSSSGHPYEQYF

len: 15
j_gene: TRBJ2-7
v_gene: TRBV28
CDR3aa: CASSPQDSKLYEQYF